The source of this T cell receptor (beta chain) is a study of blood T cell repertoires in COVID-19. Living in 24 US areas, the participants were between roughly 18 and 90 years of age. Participants' reported clinical history set cohort assignment. CDR1 and CDR2 from the germline V gene are MDHEN and SYDVKM. Trimming stripped 5 bases from V and 0 bases from J, with 14 bases between. The CDR3 is 15 amino acids. Repertoires were generated with immunoSEQ multiplex PCR, while TCRdb's copy carries only in-frame clones and drops some. This table has around 250,000 clones, about 89% appearing once. This clonotype was obtained from a human donor in a cohort exposed to, infected with or recovered from COVID-19 (not recorded which). The donor label of this sample is uncertain. The chain is built from TRBV28 and TRBJ2-7; TRBD2 might be the D (5 bases). The specimen was PBMCs or T cells enriched from blood (not recorded which). The CDR3: CASSLRGRLSYEQYF. The CDR3 DNA reads TGTGCCAGCAGTCTCCGGGGTAGGCTCTCCTACGAGCAGTACTTC.